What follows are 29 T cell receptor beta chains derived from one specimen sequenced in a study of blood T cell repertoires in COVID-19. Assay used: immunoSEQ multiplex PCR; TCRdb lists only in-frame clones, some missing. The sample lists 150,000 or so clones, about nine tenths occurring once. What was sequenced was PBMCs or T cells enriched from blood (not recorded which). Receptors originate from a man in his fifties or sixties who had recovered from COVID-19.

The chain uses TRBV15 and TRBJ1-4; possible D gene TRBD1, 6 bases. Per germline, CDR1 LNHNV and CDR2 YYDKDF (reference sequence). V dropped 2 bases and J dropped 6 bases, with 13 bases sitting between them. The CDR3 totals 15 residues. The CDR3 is CATSRSGGGYEKLFF. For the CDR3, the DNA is TGTGCCACCAGCAGATCTGGCGGGGGCTATGAAAAACTGTTTTTT. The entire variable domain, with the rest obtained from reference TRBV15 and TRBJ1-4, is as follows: DAMVIQNPRYQVTQFGKPVTLSCSQTLNHNVMYWYQQKSSQAPKLLFHYYDKDFNNEADTPDNFQSRRPNTSFCFLDIRSPGLGDTAMYLCATSRSGGGYEKLFFGSGTQLSVL.

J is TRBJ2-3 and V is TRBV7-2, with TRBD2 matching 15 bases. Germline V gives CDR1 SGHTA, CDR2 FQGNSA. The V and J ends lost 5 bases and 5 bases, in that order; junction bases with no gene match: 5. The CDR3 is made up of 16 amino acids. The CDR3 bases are TGTGCCAGCAGCCCCCGGACTAGCGGGAGGGGAGATACGCAGTATTTT. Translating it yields CASSPRTSGRGDTQYF.

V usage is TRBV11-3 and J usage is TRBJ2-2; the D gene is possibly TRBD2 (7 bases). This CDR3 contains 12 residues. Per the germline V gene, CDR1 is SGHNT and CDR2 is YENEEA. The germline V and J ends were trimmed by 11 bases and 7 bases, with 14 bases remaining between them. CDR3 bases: TGTGCCTGCCGGGGGGCTGGCGGGGAGCTGTTTTTT. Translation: CACRGAGGELFF.

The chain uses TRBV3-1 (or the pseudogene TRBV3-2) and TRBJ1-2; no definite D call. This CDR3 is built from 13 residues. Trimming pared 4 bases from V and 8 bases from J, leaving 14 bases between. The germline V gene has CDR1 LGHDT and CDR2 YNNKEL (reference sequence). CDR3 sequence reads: CASSPRGSDGYTF. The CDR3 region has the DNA TGTGCCAGCAGCCCCCGGGGATCGGACGGCTACACCTTC.

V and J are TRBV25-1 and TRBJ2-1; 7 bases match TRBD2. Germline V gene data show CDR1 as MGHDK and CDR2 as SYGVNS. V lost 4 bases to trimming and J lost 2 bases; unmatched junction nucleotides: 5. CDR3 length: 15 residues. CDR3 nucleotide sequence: TGTGCCAGCAGTGGGGGCGGGAGAACCTACAATGAGCAGTTCTTC. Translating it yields CASSGGGRTYNEQFF. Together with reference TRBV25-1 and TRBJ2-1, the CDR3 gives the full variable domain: EADIYQTPRYLVIGTGKKITLECSQTMGHDKMYWYQQDPGMELHLIHYSYGVNSTEKGDLSSESTVSRIRTEHFPLTLESARPSHTSQYLCASSGGGRTYNEQFFGPGTRLTVL.

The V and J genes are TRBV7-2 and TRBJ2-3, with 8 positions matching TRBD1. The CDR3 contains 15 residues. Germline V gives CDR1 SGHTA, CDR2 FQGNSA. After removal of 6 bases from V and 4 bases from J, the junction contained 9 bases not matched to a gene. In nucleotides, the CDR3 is TGTGCCAGCAGTTCGGACAGGGCGTTCGCAGATACGCAGTATTTT. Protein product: CASSSDRAFADTQYF.

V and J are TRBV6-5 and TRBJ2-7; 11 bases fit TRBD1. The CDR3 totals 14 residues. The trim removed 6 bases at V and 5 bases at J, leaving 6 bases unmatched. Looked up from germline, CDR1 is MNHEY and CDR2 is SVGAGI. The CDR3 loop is CASSVDRGLNEQYF. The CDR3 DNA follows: TGTGCCAGCAGCGTGGACAGGGGGCTCAACGAGCAGTACTTC.

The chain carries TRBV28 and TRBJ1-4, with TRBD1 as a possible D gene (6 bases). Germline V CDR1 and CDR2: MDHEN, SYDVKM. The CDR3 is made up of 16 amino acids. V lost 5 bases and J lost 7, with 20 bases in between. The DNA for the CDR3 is TGTGCCAGCAGTACCCCTCGGGCAGGGGAAACTGAAAAACTGTTTTTT. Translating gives CASSTPRAGETEKLFF.

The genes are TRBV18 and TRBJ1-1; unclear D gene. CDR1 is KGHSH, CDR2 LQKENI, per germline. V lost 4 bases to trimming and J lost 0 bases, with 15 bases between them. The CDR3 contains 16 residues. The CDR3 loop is CASSLGGMGMNTEAFF. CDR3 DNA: TGTGCCAGCTCACTAGGCGGGATGGGAATGAACACTGAAGCTTTCTTT.

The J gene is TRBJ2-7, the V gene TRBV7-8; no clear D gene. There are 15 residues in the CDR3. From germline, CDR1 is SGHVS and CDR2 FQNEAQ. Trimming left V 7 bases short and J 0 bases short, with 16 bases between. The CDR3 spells CASKTGAVASYEQYF. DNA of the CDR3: TGTGCCAGCAAGACTGGCGCGGTTGCCTCCTACGAGCAGTACTTC.

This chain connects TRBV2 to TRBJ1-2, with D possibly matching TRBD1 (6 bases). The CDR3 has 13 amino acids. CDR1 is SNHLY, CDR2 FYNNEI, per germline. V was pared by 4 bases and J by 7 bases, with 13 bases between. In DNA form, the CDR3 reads TGTGCCAGCAGTGCGACAGGTGAAGGTGGCTACACCTTC. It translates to CASSATGEGGYTF.

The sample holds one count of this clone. The CDR3 sequence is CASSVASSSYNSPLHF. Here the CDR3 DNA reads TGTGCCAGCAGCGTAGCTTCGAGCTCCTATAATTCACCCCTCCACTTT. The genes are TRBV9 and TRBJ1-6; D remains ambiguous. The V gene's germline CDR1 is SGDLS and CDR2 YYNGEE. V dropped 0 bases and J dropped 0 bases, with 7 bases sitting between them. CDR3 length: 16 residues.

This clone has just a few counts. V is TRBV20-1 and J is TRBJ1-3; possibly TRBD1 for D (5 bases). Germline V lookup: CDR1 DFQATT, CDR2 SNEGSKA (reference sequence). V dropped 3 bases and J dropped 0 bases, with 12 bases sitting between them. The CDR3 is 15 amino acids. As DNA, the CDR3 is TGCAGTGCTAGTCCCCTACAGGACTCTGGAAACACCATATATTTT. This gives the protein CSASPLQDSGNTIYF.

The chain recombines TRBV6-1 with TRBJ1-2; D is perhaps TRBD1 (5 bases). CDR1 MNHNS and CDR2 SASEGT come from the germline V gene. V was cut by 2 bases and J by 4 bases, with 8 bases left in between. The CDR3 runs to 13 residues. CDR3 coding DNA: TGTGCCAGCAGTGAAAGGGGCAGCTATGGCTACACCTTC. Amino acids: CASSERGSYGYTF.

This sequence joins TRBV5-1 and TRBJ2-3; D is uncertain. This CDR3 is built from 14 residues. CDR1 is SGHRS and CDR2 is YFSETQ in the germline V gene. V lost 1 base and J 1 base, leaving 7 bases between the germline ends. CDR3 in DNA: TGCGCCAGCAGCTTGTTTCGCGGCACAGATACGCAGTATTTT. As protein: CASSLFRGTDTQYF.

The CDR3 is CASSKKGTGYPQETQYF. The CDR3 DNA follows: TGTGCCAGCAGCAAAAAAGGGACAGGGTATCCCCAAGAGACCCAGTACTTC. The genes are TRBV21-1 and TRBJ2-5; TRBD1, the table's D call, lacks a check against the DNA. TRBV21-1 counts as a pseudogene. The CDR3 is made up of 17 amino acids.

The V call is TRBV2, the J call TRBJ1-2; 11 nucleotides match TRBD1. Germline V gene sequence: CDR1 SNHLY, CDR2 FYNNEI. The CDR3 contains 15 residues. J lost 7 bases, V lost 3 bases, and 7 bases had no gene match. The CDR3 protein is CASSDRDRGIGGYTF. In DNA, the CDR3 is TGTGCCAGCAGTGACCGGGACAGGGGGATAGGTGGCTACACCTTC.

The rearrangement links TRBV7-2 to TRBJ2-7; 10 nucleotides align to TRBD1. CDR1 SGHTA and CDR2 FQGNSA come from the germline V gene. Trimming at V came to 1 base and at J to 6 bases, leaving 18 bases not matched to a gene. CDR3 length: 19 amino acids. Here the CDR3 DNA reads TGTGCCAGCAGCTTAGGAAGTTTGGGACAGGGGTTTTTACCGGGCGAGCAGTACTTC. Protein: CASSLGSLGQGFLPGEQYF. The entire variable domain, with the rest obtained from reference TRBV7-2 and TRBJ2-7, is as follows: GAGVSQSPSNKVTEKGKDVELRCDPISGHTALYWYRQSLGQGLEFLIYFQGNSAPDKSGLPSDRFSAERTGGSVSTLTIQRTQQEDSAVYLCASSLGSLGQGFLPGEQYFGPGTRLTVT.

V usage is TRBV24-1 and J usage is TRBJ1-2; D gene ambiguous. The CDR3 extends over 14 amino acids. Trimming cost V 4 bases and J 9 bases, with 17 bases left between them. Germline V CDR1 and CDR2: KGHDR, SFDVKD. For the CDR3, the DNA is TGTGCCACCAGTGACTCGACCGCTCACAGTAGCTACACCTTC. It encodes CATSDSTAHSSYTF.

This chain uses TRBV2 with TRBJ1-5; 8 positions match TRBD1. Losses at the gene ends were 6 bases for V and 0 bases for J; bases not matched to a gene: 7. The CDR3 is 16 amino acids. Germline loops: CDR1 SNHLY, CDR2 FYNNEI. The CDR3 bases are TGTGCCAGCAGGGAGACAGGGGCTTATAGCAATCAGCCCCAGCATTTT. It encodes CASRETGAYSNQPQHF.

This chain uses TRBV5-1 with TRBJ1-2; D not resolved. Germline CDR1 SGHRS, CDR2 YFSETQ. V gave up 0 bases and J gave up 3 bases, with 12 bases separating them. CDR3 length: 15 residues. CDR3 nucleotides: TGCGCCAGCAGCTTGGGGAGCGGTCGAGACTATGGCTACACCTTC. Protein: CASSLGSGRDYGYTF.

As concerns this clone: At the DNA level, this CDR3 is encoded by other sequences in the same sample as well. The CDR3 is CASSLARGNEKLFF. DNA of the CDR3: TGTGCCAGCAGCTTAGCCAGGGGTAATGAAAAACTGTTTTTT. The chain combines TRBV7-2 with TRBJ1-4; perhaps TRBD1 as D (6 bases). Trimming removed 0 bases at V and 4 bases at J, with 6 bases between. Germline V gene lookup returns CDR1 SGHTA and CDR2 FQGNSA. This CDR3 has 14 residues.

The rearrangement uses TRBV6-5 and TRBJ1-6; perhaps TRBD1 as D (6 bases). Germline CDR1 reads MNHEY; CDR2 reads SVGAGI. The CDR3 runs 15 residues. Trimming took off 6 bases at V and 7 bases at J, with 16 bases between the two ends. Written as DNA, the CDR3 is TGTGCCAGCAGCCGTAGGGGGGGTAGGAATTCACCCCTCCACTTT. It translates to CASSRRGGRNSPLHF.

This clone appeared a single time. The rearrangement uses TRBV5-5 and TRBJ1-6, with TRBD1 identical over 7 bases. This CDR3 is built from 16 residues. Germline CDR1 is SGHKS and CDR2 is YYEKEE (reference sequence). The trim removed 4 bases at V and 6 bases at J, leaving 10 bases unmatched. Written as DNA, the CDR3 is TGTGCCAGCAGCATTGAAAGCGACAGGGCTAATTCACCCCTCCACTTT. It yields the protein CASSIESDRANSPLHF. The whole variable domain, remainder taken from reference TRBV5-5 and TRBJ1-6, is DAGVTQSPTHLIKTRGQQVTLRCSPISGHKSVSWYQQVLGQGPQFIFQYYEKEERGRGNFPDRFSARQFPNYSSELNVNALLLGDSALYLCASSIESDRANSPLHFGNGTRLTVT.

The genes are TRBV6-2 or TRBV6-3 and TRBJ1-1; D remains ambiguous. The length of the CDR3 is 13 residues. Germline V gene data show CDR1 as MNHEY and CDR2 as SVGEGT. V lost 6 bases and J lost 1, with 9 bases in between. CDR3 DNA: TGTGCCAGCAGCTCCACAGAGAACACTGAAGCTTTCTTT. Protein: CASSSTENTEAFF.

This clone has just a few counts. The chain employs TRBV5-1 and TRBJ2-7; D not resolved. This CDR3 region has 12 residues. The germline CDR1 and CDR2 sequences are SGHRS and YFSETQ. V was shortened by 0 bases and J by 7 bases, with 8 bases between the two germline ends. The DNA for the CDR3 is TGCGCCAGCAGCTTGGGACTGCGAGAGCAGTACTTC. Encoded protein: CASSLGLREQYF.

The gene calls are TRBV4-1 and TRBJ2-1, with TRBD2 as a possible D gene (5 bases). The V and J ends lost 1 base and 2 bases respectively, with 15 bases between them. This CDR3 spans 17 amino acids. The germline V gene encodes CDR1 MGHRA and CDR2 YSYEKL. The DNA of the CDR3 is TGCGCCAGCAGCCAAGGAACTTCTAGCCCTGCCTACAATGAGCAGTTCTTC. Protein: CASSQGTSSPAYNEQFF.

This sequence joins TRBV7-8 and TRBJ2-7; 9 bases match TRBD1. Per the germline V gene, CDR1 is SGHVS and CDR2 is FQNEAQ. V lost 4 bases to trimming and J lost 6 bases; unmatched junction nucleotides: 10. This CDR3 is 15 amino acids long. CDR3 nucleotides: TGTGCCAGCAGCTCGTACCAGGGACAGGGATCCGAGCAGTACTTC. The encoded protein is CASSSYQGQGSEQYF.

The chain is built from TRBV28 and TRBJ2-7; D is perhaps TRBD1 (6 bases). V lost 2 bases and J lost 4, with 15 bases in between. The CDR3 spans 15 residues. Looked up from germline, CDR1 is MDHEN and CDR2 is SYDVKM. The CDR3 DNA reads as TGTGCCAGCAGTTTAAGGGCGACAGGTCAGTACGAGCAGTACTTC. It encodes CASSLRATGQYEQYF.